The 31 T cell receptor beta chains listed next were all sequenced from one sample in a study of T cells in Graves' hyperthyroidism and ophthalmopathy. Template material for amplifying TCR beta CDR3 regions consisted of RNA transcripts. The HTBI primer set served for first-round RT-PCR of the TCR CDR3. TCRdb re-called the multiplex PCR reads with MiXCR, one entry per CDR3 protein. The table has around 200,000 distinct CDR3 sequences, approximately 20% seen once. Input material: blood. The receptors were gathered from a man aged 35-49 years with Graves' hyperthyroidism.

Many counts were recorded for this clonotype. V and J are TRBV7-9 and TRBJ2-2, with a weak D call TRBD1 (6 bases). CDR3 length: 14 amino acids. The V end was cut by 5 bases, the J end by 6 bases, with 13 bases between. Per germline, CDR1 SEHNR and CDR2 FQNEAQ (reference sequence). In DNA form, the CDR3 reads TGTGCCAGCAGCCCCCGCAACAGGGCCGGGGAGCTGTTTTTT. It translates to CASSPRNRAGELFF.

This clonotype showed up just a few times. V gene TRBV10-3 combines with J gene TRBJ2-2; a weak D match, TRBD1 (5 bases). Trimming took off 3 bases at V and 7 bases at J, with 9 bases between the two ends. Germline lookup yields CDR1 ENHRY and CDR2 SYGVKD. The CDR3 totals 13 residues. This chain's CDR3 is CAISETGSGELFF. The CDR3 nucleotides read TGTGCCATCAGTGAAACAGGAAGCGGGGAGCTGTTTTTT.

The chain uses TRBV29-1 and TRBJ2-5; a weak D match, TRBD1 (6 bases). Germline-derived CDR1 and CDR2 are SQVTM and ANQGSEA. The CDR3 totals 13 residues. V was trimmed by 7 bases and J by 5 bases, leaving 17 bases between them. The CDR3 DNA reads TGCAGCGCCCGACCAGGGGCTTGGGAGACCCAGTACTTC. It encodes CSARPGAWETQYF. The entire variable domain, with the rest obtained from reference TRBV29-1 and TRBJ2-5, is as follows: SAVISQKPSRDICQRGTSLTIQCQVDSQVTMMFWYRQQPGQSLTLIATANQGSEATYESGFVIDKFPISRPNLTFSTLTVSNMSPEDSSIYLCSARPGAWETQYFGPGTRLLVL.

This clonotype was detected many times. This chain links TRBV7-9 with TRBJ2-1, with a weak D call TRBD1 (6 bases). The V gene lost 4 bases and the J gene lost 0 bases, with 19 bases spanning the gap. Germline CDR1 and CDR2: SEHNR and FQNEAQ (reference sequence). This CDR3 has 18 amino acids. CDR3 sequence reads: CASSSDTGTFSSYNEQFF. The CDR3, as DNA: TGTGCCAGCAGCTCCGACACAGGGACATTCAGCTCCTACAATGAGCAGTTCTTC.

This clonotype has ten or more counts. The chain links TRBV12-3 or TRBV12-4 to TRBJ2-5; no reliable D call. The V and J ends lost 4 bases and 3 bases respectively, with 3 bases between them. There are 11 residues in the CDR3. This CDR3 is CASSSEETQYF. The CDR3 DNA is TGTGCCAGCAGTTCGGAAGAGACCCAGTACTTC.

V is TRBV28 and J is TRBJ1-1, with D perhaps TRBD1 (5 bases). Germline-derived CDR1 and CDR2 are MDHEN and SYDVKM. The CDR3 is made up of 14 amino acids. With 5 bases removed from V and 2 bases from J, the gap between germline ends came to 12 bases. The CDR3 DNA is TGTGCCAGCAGTGCGATCAGGGATAACACTGAAGCTTTCTTT. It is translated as CASSAIRDNTEAFF.

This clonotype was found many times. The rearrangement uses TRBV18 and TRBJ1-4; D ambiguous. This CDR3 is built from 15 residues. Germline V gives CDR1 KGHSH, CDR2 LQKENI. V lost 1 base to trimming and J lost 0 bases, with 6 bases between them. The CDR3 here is CASSPRTATNEKLFF. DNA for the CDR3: TGTGCCAGCTCACCACGAACGGCAACTAATGAAAAACTGTTTTTT.

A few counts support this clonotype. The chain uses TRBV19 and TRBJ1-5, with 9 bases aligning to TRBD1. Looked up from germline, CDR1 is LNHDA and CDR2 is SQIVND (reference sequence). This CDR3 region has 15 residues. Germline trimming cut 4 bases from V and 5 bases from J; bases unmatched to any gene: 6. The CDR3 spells CASSTTGGRDQPQHF. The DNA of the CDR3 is TGTGCCAGTAGTACCACAGGGGGCAGGGATCAGCCCCAGCATTTT.

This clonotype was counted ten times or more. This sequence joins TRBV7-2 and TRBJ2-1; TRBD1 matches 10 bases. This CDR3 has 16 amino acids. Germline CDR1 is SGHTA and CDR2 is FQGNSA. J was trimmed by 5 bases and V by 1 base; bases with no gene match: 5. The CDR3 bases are TGTGCCAGCAGCTTAGGGGACAGGGGTTTCAACAATGAGCAGTTCTTC. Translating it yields CASSLGDRGFNNEQFF.

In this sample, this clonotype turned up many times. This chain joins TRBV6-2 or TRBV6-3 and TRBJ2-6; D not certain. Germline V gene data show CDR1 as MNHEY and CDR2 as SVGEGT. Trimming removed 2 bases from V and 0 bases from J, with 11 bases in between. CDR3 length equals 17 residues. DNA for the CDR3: TGTGCCAGCAGTTACGTGTACAGCTACTCTGGGGCCAACGTCCTGACTTTC. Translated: CASSYVYSYSGANVLTF.

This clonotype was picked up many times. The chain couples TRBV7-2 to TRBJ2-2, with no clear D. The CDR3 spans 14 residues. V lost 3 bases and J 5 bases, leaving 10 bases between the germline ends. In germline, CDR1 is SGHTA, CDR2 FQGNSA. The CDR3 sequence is CASSFLGETGELFF. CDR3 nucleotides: TGTGCCAGCAGCTTTTTGGGCGAAACCGGGGAGCTGTTTTTT.

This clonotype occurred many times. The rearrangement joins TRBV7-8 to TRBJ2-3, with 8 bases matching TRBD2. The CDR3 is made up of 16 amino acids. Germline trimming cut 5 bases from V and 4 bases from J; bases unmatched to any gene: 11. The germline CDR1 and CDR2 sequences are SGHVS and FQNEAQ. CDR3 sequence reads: CASSPGSRLASDTQYF. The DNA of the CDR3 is TGTGCCAGCAGCCCAGGTTCGAGACTAGCGTCAGATACGCAGTATTTT.

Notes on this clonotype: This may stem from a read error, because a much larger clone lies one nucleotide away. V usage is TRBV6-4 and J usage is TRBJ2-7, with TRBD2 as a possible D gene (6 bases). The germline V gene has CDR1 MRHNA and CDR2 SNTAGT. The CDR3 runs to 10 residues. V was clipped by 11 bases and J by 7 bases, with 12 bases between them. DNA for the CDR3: TGTGCCGCCACGGAGGGGGAGCAGTACTTC. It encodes CAATEGEQYF.

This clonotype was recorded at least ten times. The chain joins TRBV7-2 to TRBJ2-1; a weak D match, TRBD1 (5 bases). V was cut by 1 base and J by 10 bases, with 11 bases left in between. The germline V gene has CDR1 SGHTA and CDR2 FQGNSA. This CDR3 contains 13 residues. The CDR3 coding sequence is TGTGCCAGCAGCTTAGTGAGCCGACAGGAGCAGTTCTTC. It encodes CASSLVSRQEQFF.

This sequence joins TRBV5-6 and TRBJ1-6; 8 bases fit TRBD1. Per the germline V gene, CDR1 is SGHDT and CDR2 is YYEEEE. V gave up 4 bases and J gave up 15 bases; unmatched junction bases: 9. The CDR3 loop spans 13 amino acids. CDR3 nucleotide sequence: TGTGCCAGCAGCACCTGGGACAGGAACATCCTCCACTTT. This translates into CASSTWDRNILHF.

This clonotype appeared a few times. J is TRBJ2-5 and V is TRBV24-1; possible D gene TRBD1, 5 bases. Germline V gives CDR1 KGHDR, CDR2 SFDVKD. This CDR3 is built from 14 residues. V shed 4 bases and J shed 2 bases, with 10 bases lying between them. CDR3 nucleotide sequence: TGTGCCACCAGTGACAGGACACTTCAAGAGACCCAGTACTTC. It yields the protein CATSDRTLQETQYF.

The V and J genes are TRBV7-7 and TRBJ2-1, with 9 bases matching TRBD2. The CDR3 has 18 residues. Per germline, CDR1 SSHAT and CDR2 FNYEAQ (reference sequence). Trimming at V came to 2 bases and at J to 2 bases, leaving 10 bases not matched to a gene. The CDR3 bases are TGTGCCAGCAGCTTAAGTCATCGTCTAGCGGGACCCTACAATGAGCAGTTCTTC. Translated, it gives CASSLSHRLAGPYNEQFF. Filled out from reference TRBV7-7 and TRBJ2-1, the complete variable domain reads GAGVSQSPRYKVTKRGQDVTLRCDPISSHATLYWYQQALGQGPEFLTYFNYEAQPDKSGLPSDRFSAERPEGSISTLTIQRTEQRDSAMYRCASSLSHRLAGPYNEQFFGPGTRLTVL.

The CDR3 spells CASSQDLAGGGIEQYF. The CDR3 DNA follows: TGCGCCAGCAGCCAAGACCTAGCGGGGGGGGGAATCGAGCAGTACTTC. The V gene is TRBV4-3, the J gene TRBJ2-7, with 12 bases aligning to TRBD2. V lost 0 bases and J lost 6; bases outside the gene matches: 6. This CDR3 is built from 16 residues. CDR1 LGHNA and CDR2 YSLEER come from the germline V gene.

The CDR3 loop is CASRGNSGTGATDTQYF. The CDR3 DNA is TGTGCCAGCAGGGGGAATTCCGGGACAGGGGCAACAGATACGCAGTATTTT. This chain links TRBV28 with TRBJ2-3; 10 bases match TRBD1. Germline lookup yields CDR1 MDHEN and CDR2 SYDVKM. This CDR3 is built from 17 residues. Losses at the gene ends were 6 bases for V and 3 bases for J; bases not matched to a gene: 12. Filled out from reference TRBV28 and TRBJ2-3, the complete variable domain reads DVKVTQSSRYLVKRTGEKVFLECVQDMDHENMFWYRQDPGLGLRLIYFSYDVKMKEKGDIPEGYSVSREKKERFSLILESASTNQTSMYLCASRGNSGTGATDTQYFGPGTRLTVL.

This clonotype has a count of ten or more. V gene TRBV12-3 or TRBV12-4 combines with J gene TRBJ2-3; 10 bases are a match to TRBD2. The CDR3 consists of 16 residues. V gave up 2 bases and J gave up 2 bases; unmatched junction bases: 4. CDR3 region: CASSLRLAGVTDTQYF. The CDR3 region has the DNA TGTGCCAGCAGTTTACGGCTAGCGGGGGTCACAGATACGCAGTATTTT.

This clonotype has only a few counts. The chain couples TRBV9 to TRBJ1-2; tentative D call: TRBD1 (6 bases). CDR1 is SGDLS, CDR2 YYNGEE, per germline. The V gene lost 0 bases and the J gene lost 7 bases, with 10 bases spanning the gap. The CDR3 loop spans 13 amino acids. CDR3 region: CASSVGTEGGYTF. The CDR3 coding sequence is TGTGCCAGCAGCGTAGGGACAGAGGGTGGCTACACCTTC.

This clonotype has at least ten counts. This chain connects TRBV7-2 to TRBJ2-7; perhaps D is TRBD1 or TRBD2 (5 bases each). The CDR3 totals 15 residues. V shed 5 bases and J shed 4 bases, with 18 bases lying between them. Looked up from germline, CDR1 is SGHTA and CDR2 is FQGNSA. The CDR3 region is CASSLPRGMVYEQYF. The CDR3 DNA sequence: TGTGCCAGCAGCCTTCCGAGGGGTATGGTATACGAGCAGTACTTC.

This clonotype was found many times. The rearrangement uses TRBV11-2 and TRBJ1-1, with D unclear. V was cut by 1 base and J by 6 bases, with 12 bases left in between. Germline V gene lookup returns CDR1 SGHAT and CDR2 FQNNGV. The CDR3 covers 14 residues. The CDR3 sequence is CASSLAAGLAEAFF. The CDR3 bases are TGTGCCAGCAGCTTAGCGGCAGGTTTGGCTGAAGCTTTCTTT.

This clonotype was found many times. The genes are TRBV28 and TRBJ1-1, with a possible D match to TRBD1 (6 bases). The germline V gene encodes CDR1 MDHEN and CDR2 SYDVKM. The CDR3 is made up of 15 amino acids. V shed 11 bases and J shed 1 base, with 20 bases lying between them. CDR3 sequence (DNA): TGTGCCCACGGGCGGGAGGGACAAACGAACACTGAAGCTTTCTTT. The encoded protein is CAHGREGQTNTEAFF.

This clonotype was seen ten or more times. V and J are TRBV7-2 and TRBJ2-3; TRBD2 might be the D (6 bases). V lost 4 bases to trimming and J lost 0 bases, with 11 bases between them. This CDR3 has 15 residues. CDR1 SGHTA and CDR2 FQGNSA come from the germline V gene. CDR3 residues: CASSSKGTSTDTQYF. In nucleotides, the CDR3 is TGTGCCAGCAGCTCCAAGGGGACTAGCACAGATACGCAGTATTTT.

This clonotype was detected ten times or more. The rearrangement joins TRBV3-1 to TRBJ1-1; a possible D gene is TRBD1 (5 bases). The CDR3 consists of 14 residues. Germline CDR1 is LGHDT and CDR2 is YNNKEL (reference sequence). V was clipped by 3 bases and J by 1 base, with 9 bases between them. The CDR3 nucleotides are TGTGCCAGCAGCCATAGGGGCCCGAACACTGAAGCTTTCTTT. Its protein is CASSHRGPNTEAFF.

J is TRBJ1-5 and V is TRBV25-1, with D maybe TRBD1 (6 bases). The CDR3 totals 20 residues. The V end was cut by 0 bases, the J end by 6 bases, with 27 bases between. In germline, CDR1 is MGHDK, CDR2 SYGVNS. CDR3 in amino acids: CASSEYPSRQASSVTQPQHF. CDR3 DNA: TGTGCCAGCAGTGAATACCCCTCCAGACAGGCTTCCTCCGTTACTCAGCCCCAGCATTTT. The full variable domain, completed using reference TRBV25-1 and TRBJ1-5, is EADIYQTPRYLVIGTGKKITLECSQTMGHDKMYWYQQDPGMELHLIHYSYGVNSTEKGDLSSESTVSRIRTEHFPLTLESARPSHTSQYLCASSEYPSRQASSVTQPQHFGDGTRLSIL.

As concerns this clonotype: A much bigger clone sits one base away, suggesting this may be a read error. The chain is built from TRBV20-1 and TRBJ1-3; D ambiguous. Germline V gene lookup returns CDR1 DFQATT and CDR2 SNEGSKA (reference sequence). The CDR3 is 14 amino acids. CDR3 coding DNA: TGCAGTGCTACCCCCCGACCTTCTGGAAACACCATATGTTTT. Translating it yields CSATPRPSGNTICF.

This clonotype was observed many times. The CDR3 region is CAISERGLTETQYF. In DNA, the CDR3 is TGTGCCATCAGTGAGAGGGGGTTGACGGAGACCCAGTACTTC. This chain joins TRBV10-3 and TRBJ2-5; tentatively, D is TRBD1 (6 bases). The ends were cut back, 2 bases at V and 5 bases at J, with 12 bases in the middle. The CDR3 has 14 amino acids. From germline, CDR1 is ENHRY and CDR2 SYGVKD.

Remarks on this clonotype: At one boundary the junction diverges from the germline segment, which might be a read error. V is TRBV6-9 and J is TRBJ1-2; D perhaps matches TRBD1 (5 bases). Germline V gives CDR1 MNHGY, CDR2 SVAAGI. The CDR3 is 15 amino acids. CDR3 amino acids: CTSSYGWGGDYGYTF. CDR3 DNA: TGTACCAGCAGTTACGGGTGGGGGGGAGACTATGGCTACACCTTC.

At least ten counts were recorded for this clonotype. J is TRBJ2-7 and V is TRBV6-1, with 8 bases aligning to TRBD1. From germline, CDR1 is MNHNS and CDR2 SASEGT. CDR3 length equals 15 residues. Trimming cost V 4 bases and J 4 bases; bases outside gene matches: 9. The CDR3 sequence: CASSVQGAVRYEQYF. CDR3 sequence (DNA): TGTGCCAGCAGTGTTCAGGGGGCAGTGAGATACGAGCAGTACTTC.